This T cell receptor beta chain emerged from a study of blood T cells in healthy people across ages. Study conclusions and caveats: Observed TCR beta diversity per million T cells went down as age went up. This fall followed a roughly linear course with age. In long-lived donors, naive CD4+ cell counts and diversity exceeded those of aged donors. Expanded clonotype shifts may have been confounded, as the donors had an unknown CMV status.

Germline assignment: CDR1 ENHRY and CDR2 SYGVKD. The CDR3 length is 17 residues. This clonotype was picked up a small number of times. The antigen is unknown. The use of a sample-barcoded 5' primer and a J-beta primer mix characterized a second PCR of roughly 6 to 12 cycles. TCRdb re-called the 5' RACE reads through MiXCR, storing one row per CDR3 protein. The data contain 710,000 or so distinct CDR3 sequences, 22% of them singletons. The clonotype originates from a man between 65 and 79 years old in good health. The chain uses TRBV10-3 and TRBJ2-5, with a weak D call TRBD1 (6 bases). The assigned J gene may be wrong: the sequence end matches TRBJ2-7 better. The sequenced material came from blood. CDR3 residues: CAISYPWTAPGSYEQYF. The CDR3 nucleotides are TGTGCCATCAGTTACCCCTGGACAGCCCCGGGCTCCTACGAGCAGTACTTC.